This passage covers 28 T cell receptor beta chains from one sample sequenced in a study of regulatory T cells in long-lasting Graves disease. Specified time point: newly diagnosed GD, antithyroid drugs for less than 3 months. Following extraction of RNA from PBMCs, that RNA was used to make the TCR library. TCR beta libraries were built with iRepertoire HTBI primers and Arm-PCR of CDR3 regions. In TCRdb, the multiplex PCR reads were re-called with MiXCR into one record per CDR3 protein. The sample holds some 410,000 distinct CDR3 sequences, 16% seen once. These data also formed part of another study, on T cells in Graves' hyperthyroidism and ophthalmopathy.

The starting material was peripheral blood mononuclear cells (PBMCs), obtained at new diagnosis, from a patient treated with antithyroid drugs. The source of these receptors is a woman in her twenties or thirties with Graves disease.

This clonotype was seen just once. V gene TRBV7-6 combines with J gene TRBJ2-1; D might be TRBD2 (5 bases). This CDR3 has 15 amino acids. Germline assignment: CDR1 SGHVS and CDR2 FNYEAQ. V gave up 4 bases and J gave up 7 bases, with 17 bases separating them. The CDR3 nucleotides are TGTGCCAGCAGCTCCTTCCCTCAACGGGAAAATGAGCAGTTCTTC. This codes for CASSSFPQRENEQFF. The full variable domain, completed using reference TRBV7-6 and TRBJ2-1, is GAGVSQSPRYKVTKRGQDVALRCDPISGHVSLYWYRQALGQGPEFLTYFNYEAQQDKSGLPNDRFSAERPEGSISTLTIQRTEQRDSAMYRCASSSFPQRENEQFFGPGTRLTVL.

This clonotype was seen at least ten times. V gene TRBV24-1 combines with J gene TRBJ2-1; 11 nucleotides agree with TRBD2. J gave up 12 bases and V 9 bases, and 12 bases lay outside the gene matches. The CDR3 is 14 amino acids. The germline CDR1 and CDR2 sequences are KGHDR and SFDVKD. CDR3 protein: CATRGTSGREGQFF. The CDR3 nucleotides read TGTGCCACCCGGGGAACTAGCGGGAGAGAGGGGCAGTTCTTC.

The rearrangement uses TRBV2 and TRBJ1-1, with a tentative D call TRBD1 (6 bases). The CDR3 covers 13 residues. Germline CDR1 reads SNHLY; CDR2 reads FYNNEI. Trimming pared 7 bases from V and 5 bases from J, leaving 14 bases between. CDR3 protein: CASTLRGGTEAFF. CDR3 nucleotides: TGTGCCAGCACTTTAAGGGGGGGGACTGAAGCTTTCTTT.

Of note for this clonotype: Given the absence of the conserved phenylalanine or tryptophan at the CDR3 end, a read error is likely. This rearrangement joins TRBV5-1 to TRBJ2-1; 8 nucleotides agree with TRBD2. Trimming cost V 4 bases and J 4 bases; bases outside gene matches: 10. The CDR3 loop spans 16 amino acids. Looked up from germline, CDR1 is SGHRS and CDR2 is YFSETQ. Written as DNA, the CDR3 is TGCGCCAGCAGCCCACCTTTAGCGGGGACTTACAATGAGCAGTTCTCC. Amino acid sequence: CASSPPLAGTYNEQFS.

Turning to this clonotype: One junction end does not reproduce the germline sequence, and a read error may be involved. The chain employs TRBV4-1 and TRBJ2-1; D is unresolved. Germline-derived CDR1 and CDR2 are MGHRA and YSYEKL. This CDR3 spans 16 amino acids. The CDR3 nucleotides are TGCGCCAGCAGCCAAGGGTCAGGAGCGATGAGCAATGGGCAGTTCTTC. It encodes CASSQGSGAMSNGQFF.

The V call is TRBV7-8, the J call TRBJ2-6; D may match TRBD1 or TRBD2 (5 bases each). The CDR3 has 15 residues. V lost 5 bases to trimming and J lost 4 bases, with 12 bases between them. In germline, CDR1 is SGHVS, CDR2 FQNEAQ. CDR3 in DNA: TGTGCCAGCAGCGTACCGGGGCTGGGGGCCAACGTCCTGACTTTC. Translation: CASSVPGLGANVLTF.

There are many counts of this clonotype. The CDR3 DNA reads TGTGCCAGCAGAGCAGTTACTAATGAAAAACTGTTTTTT. This gives the protein CASRAVTNEKLFF. The genes are TRBV28 and TRBJ1-4, with D hard to call. Trimming took 6 bases from V and 2 from J, leaving 7 bases between them. CDR1 is MDHEN and CDR2 is SYDVKM in the germline V gene. CDR3 size: 13 residues.

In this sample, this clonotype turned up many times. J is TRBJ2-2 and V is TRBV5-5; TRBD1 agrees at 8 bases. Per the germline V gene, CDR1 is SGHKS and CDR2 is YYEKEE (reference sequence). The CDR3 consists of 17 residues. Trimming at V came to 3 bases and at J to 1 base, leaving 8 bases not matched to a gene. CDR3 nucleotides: TGTGCCAGCAGCTCCACCGACAGGGGATGGAACACCGGGGAGCTGTTTTTT. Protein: CASSSTDRGWNTGELFF.

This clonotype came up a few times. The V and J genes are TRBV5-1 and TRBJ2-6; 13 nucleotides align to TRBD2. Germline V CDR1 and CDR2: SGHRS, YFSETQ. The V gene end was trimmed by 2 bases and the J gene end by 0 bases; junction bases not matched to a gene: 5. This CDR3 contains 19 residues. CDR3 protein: CASSLLAGGPGSGANVLTF. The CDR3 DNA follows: TGCGCCAGCAGCTTACTAGCGGGAGGGCCGGGCTCTGGGGCCAACGTCCTGACTTTC. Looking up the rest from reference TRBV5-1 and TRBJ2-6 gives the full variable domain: KAGVTQTPRYLIKTRGQQVTLSCSPISGHRSVSWYQQTPGQGLQFLFEYFSETQRNKGNFPGRFSGRQFSNSRSEMNVSTLELGDSALYLCASSLLAGGPGSGANVLTFGAGSRLTVL.

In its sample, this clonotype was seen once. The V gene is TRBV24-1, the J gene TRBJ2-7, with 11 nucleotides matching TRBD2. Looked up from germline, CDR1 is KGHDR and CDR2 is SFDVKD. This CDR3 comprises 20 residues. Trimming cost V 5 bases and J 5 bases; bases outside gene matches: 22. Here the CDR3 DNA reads TGTGCCACCAGTGGATCCGGGACAGGGTTTCTAGCGGGAGGATTGGACGAGCAGTACTTC. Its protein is CATSGSGTGFLAGGLDEQYF.

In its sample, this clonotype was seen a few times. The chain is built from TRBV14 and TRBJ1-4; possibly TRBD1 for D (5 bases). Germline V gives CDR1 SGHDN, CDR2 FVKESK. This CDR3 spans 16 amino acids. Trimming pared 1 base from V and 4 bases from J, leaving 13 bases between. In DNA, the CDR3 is TGTGCCAGCAGCCAAGGATACCGGGGGAATAATGAAAAACTGTTTTTT. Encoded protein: CASSQGYRGNNEKLFF.

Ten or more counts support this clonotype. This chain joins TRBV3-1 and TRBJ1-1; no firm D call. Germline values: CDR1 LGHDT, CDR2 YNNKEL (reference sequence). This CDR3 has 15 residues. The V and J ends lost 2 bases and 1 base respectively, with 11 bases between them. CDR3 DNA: TGTGCCAGCAGCCAATGGCAGGTCCAGAACACTGAAGCTTTCTTT. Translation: CASSQWQVQNTEAFF.

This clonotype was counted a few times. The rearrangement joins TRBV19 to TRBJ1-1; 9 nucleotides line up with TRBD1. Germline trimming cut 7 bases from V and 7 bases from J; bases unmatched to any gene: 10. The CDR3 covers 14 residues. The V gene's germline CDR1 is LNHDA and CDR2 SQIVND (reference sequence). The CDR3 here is CASILQGARVEAFF. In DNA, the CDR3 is TGTGCCAGTATTTTACAGGGGGCGCGGGTTGAAGCTTTCTTT.

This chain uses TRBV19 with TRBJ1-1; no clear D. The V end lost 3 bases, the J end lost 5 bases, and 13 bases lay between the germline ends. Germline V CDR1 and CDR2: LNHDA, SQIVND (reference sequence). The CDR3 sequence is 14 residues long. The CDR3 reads CASSMGDLGTEAFF. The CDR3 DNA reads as TGTGCCAGTAGTATGGGAGACCTCGGGACTGAAGCTTTCTTT. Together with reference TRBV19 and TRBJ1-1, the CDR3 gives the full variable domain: DGGITQSPKYLFRKEGQNVTLSCEQNLNHDAMYWYRQDPGQGLRLIYYSQIVNDFQKGDIAEGYSVSREKKESFPLTVTSAQKNPTAFYLCASSMGDLGTEAFFGQGTRLTVV.

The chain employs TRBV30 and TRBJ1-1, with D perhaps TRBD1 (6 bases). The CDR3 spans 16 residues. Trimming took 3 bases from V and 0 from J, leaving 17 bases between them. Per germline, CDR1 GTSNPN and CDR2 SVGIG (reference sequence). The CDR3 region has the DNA TGTGCCTGGAGACCCCCTAGGACAGAAATGAACACTGAAGCTTTCTTT. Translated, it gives CAWRPPRTEMNTEAFF.

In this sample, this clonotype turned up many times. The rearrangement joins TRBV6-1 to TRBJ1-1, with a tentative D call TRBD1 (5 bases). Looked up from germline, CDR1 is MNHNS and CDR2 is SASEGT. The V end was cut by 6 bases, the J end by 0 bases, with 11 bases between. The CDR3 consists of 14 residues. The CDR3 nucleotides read TGTGCCAGCAGCCACGGGGGAGTGAACACTGAAGCTTTCTTT. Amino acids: CASSHGGVNTEAFF.

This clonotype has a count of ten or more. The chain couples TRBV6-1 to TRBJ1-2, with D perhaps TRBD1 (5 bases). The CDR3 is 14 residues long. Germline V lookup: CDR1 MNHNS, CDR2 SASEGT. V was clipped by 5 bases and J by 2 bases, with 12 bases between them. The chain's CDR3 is CASSPLPGNYGYTF. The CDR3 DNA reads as TGTGCCAGCAGTCCGCTTCCAGGGAACTATGGCTACACCTTC.

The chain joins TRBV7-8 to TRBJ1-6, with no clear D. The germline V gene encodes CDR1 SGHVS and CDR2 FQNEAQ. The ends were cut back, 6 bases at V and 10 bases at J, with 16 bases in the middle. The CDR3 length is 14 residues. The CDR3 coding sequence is TGTGCCAGCAGAAAGGCCATTCTCGGGTCACCCCTCCACTTT. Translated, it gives CASRKAILGSPLHF. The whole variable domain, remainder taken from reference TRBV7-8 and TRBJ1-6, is GAGVSQSPRYKVAKRGQDVALRCDPISGHVSLFWYQQALGQGPEFLTYFQNEAQLDKSGLPSDRFFAERPEGSVSTLKIQRTQQEDSAVYLCASRKAILGSPLHFGNGTRLTVT.

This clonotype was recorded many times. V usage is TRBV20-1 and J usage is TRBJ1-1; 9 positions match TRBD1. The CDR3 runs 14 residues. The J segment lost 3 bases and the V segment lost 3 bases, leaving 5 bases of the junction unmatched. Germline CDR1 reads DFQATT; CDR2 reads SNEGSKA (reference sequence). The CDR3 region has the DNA TGCAGTGCTAGTCGACAGGGGGGCCACACTGAAGCTTTCTTT. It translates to CSASRQGGHTEAFF.

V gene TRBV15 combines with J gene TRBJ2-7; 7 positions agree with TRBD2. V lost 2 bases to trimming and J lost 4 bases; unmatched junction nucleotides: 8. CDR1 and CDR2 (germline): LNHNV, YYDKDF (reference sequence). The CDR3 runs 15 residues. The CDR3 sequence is CATSRTLAEHYEQYF. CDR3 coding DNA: TGTGCCACCAGCAGAACCCTAGCGGAGCATTACGAGCAGTACTTC.

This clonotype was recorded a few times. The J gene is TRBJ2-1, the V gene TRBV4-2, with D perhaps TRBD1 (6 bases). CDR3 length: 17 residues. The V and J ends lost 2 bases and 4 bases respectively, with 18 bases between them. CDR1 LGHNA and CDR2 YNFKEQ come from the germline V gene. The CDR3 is CASSQYRTGQLYNEQFF. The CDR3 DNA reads TGTGCCAGCAGCCAATACAGAACGGGACAACTATACAATGAGCAGTTCTTC.

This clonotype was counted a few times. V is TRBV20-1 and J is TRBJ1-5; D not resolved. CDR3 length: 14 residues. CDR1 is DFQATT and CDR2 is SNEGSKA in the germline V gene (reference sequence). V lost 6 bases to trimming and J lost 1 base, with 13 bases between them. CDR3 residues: CSARASGSNQPQHF. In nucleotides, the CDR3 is TGCAGTGCACGGGCCTCGGGGAGCAATCAGCCCCAGCATTTT.

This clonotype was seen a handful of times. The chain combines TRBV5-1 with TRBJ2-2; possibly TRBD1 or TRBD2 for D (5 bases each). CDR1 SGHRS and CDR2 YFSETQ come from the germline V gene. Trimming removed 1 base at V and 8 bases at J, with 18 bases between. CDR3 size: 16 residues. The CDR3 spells CASSLYSRDVRGELFF. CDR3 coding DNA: TGCGCCAGCAGCTTGTACAGCCGGGACGTCAGGGGGGAGCTGTTTTTT.

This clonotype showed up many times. The CDR3 DNA sequence: TGTGCCAGCGTTTCGCGCCGGGGGGTAGCGGGAGAAAAGTCCTACGAGCAGTACTTC. This codes for CASVSRRGVAGEKSYEQYF. J is TRBJ2-7 and V is TRBV6-4, with 9 bases that match TRBD2. V dropped 8 bases and J dropped 1; count of bases not matched to a gene: 21. The CDR3 has 19 amino acids. Per germline, CDR1 MRHNA and CDR2 SNTAGT.

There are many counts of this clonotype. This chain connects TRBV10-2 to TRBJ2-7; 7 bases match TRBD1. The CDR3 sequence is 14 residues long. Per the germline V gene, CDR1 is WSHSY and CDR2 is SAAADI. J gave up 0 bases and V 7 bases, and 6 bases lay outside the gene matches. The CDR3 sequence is CASIDRASSYEQYF. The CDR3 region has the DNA TGCGCCAGCATAGACAGGGCCAGCTCCTACGAGCAGTACTTC.

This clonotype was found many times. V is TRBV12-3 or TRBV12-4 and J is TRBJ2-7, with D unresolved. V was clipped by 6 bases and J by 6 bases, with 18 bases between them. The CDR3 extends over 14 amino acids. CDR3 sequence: CASSQSVQFGEQYF. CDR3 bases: TGTGCCAGCAGCCAGAGCGTCCAGTTTGGCGAGCAGTACTTC.

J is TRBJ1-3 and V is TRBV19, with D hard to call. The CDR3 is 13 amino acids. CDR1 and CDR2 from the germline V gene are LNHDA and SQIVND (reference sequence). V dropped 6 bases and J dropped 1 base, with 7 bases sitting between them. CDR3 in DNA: TGTGCCAGTAGGGGAGCATCTGGAAACACCATATATTTT. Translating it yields CASRGASGNTIYF.

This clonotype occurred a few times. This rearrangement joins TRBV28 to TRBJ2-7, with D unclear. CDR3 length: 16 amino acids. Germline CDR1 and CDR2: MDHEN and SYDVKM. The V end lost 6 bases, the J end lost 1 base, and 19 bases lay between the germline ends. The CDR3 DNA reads TGTGCCAGCAGCCCCGCCCTCAGACCGCCTTCCTACGAGCAGTACTTC. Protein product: CASSPALRPPSYEQYF.